These 17 T cell receptor beta chains share one sample of origin, sequenced in a study of cytomegalovirus exposure and HLA in healthy donors. PCR involved 60 Vbeta and 13 Jbeta primers. Sequencing used immunoSEQ multiplex PCR; TCRdb keeps in-frame clones, though not all of them. The table records under 200,000 clones, roughly 80% of them present only once. The sample was PBMCs. Receptors originate from a woman aged 18-29 years in good health and CMV-seronegative.

The chain carries TRBV28 and TRBJ2-1; no clear D. The germline V and J ends were trimmed by 3 bases and 7 bases, with 16 bases remaining between them. The length of the CDR3 is 15 residues. CDR1 is MDHEN, CDR2 SYDVKM, per germline. This CDR3 reads CASSLASPGRNEQFF. CDR3 bases: TGTGCCAGCAGTTTGGCTTCTCCTGGCAGGAATGAGCAGTTCTTC.

The DNA of the CDR3 is TGTGCCAGCAGCCAAGTTTGGCAGGGGGCACGTCAGCCCCAGCATTTT. Protein: CASSQVWQGARQPQHF. The genes are TRBV4-2 and TRBJ1-5; 8 nucleotides agree with TRBD1. V was pared by 1 base and J by 6 bases, with 8 bases of the junction left unmatched. From germline, CDR1 is LGHNA and CDR2 YNFKEQ. The CDR3 has 16 amino acids.

The rearrangement joins TRBV7-8 to TRBJ1-6; 7 nucleotides agree with TRBD1. The CDR3 covers 15 residues. The V and J ends lost 3 bases and 5 bases, in that order; junction bases with no gene match: 4. Germline values: CDR1 SGHVS, CDR2 FQNEAQ. CDR3 DNA sequence: TGTGCCAGCAGCTTCATTACAGGGGATAATTCACCCCTCCACTTT. Translating it yields CASSFITGDNSPLHF.

The rearrangement uses TRBV5-6 and TRBJ2-3; 11 positions match TRBD2. This CDR3 contains 16 residues. Germline CDR1 and CDR2: SGHDT and YYEEEE. J was trimmed by 5 bases and V by 2 bases; bases with no gene match: 7. CDR3 bases: TGTGCCAGCAGCTTAACTAGCGGGAGACGAGGAGATACGCAGTATTTT. This gives the protein CASSLTSGRRGDTQYF.

The rearrangement links TRBV7-2 to TRBJ1-4, with no clear D. With 3 bases removed from V and 3 bases from J, the gap between germline ends came to 11 bases. CDR3 size: 15 residues. The V gene's germline CDR1 is SGHTA and CDR2 FQGNSA. CDR3 protein: CASSLSPRANEKLFF. The CDR3 coding sequence is TGTGCCAGCAGCTTGAGTCCGAGAGCTAATGAAAAACTGTTTTTT. The full variable domain, completed using reference TRBV7-2 and TRBJ1-4, is GAGVSQSPSNKVTEKGKDVELRCDPISGHTALYWYRQSLGQGLEFLIYFQGNSAPDKSGLPSDRFSAERTGGSVSTLTIQRTQQEDSAVYLCASSLSPRANEKLFFGSGTQLSVL.

The J gene is TRBJ2-7, the V gene TRBV5-5; 8 nucleotides line up with TRBD1. The CDR3 loop spans 14 amino acids. The trim removed 0 bases at V and 5 bases at J, leaving 4 bases unmatched. CDR1 SGHKS and CDR2 YYEKEE come from the germline V gene (reference sequence). CDR3 residues: CASSLGQGLNEQYF. CDR3 nucleotides: TGTGCCAGCAGCTTGGGACAGGGGCTAAACGAGCAGTACTTC.

A single count supports this clone. The chain employs TRBV19 and TRBJ2-2; D gene ambiguous. Trimming took off 8 bases at V and 5 bases at J, with 12 bases between the two ends. From germline, CDR1 is LNHDA and CDR2 SQIVND (reference sequence). The CDR3 has 13 amino acids. The CDR3 here is CASGVEWTGELFF. The CDR3 nucleotides are TGTGCCAGTGGTGTGGAGTGGACCGGGGAGCTGTTTTTT.

A single count supports this clone. The chain joins TRBV25-1 to TRBJ2-1, with 7 bases identical to TRBD1. This CDR3 has 15 residues. Germline V gene lookup returns CDR1 MGHDK and CDR2 SYGVNS. V gave up 1 base and J gave up 2 bases; unmatched junction bases: 2. The DNA for the CDR3 is TGTGCCAGCAGTGAATCAACAGGGGCCTACAATGAGCAGTTCTTC. As protein: CASSESTGAYNEQFF.

V gene TRBV27 combines with J gene TRBJ1-1; D may be TRBD1 (5 bases). Germline values: CDR1 MNHEY, CDR2 SMNVEV (reference sequence). This CDR3 contains 15 residues. V lost 5 bases and J 1 base, leaving 14 bases between the germline ends. The CDR3 nucleotides read TGTGCCAGCAGTATAACAGGTAAACCGAACACTGAAGCTTTCTTT. Amino acids: CASSITGKPNTEAFF.

The J gene is TRBJ2-6, the V gene TRBV7-2; D not certain. The CDR3 consists of 15 residues. The germline CDR1 and CDR2 sequences are SGHTA and FQGNSA. The germline V and J ends were trimmed by 4 bases and 0 bases, with 7 bases remaining between them. The CDR3, as DNA: TGTGCCAGCAGCTCAGGAAGCTCTGGGGCCAACGTCCTGACTTTC. This encodes CASSSGSSGANVLTF. Full variable domain (missing parts from reference TRBV7-2 and TRBJ2-6): GAGVSQSPSNKVTEKGKDVELRCDPISGHTALYWYRQSLGQGLEFLIYFQGNSAPDKSGLPSDRFSAERTGGSVSTLTIQRTQQEDSAVYLCASSSGSSGANVLTFGAGSRLTVL.

The gene calls are TRBV7-2 and TRBJ2-4, with TRBD2 as a possible D gene (7 bases). The V gene's germline CDR1 is SGHTA and CDR2 FQGNSA. CDR3 length: 13 amino acids. V was pared by 5 bases and J by 6 bases, with 11 bases between. CDR3 protein: CASSPGGANIQYF. The CDR3 DNA follows: TGTGCCAGCAGCCCGGGGGGCGCAAACATTCAGTACTTC.

This clone came up once. The chain is built from TRBV4-3 and TRBJ2-5, with D possibly TRBD2 on 5 matching bases. Trimming cost V 2 bases and J 3 bases, with 16 bases left between them. This CDR3 comprises 16 residues. Germline CDR1 reads LGHNA; CDR2 reads YSLEER. This CDR3 reads CASSQSRAGREETQYF. CDR3 nucleotide sequence: TGCGCCAGCAGCCAATCGAGGGCTGGGAGAGAAGAGACCCAGTACTTC.

V gene TRBV4-1 combines with J gene TRBJ1-6, with TRBD1 identical over 7 bases. V gave up 4 bases and J gave up 13 bases; unmatched junction bases: 13. CDR3 length: 15 amino acids. The V gene's germline CDR1 is MGHRA and CDR2 YSYEKL. This chain's CDR3 is CASSLGGQVPTPLHF. The CDR3 region has the DNA TGCGCCAGCAGCCTTGGAGGACAGGTACCAACCCCCCTCCACTTT.

CDR3 sequence reads: CASSSRGGEHTEAFF. The CDR3 region has the DNA TGTGCCAGCAGCTCCCGGGGAGGGGAACACACTGAAGCTTTCTTT. The genes are TRBV7-9 and TRBJ1-1; D possibly corresponds to TRBD1 (5 bases). Per the germline V gene, CDR1 is SEHNR and CDR2 is FQNEAQ (reference sequence). This CDR3 contains 15 residues. The V end was cut by 4 bases, the J end by 3 bases, with 15 bases between.

This clone was counted a few times. This chain's CDR3 is CASSGQGAPGYTF. CDR3 in DNA: TGTGCCAGCAGTGGACAGGGGGCTCCTGGCTACACCTTC. The rearrangement links TRBV6-6 to TRBJ1-2; 11 bases align to TRBD1. The germline CDR1 and CDR2 sequences are MNHNY and SVGAGI (reference sequence). The CDR3 covers 13 residues. Germline trimming cut 5 bases from V and 7 bases from J; bases unmatched to any gene: 3.

DNA of the CDR3: TGTGCCAGCAGCCCCCGCCGCGGGACCGCATCTAGCACAGATACGCAGTATTTT. Its protein is CASSPRRGTASSTDTQYF. V gene TRBV7-9 combines with J gene TRBJ2-3, with a weak D call TRBD2 (6 bases). The CDR3 extends over 18 amino acids. Germline CDR1 is SEHNR and CDR2 is FQNEAQ (reference sequence). V lost 5 bases to trimming and J lost 0 bases, with 21 bases between them.

The rearrangement links TRBV4-1 to TRBJ2-7, with 11 bases aligning to TRBD2. The CDR3 has 15 residues. The V gene's germline CDR1 is MGHRA and CDR2 YSYEKL. This CDR3 is CASSLGLAESYEQHV. For the CDR3, the DNA is TGCGCCAGCAGCCTGGGACTAGCGGAGTCCTACGAGCAGCACGTC.